A selection of T cell receptor beta chains follows, all from one sample in a study of T cell responses to AZD1222 COVID-19 vaccine. Repertoires were generated with immunoSEQ multiplex PCR, while TCRdb's copy carries only in-frame clones and drops some. The repertoire holds roughly 100,000 clones, with around 90% as singletons. Sequenced here: peripheral blood, sampled 28 days after the second AZD1222 dose. These receptor sequences come from an adult who received the AZD1222 COVID-19 vaccine. CDR3s include the opening cysteine and the closing phenylalanine or tryptophan. A D gene is named only where the DNA matches it firmly. Size tells how often a clone was seen (once, few, many) or the class of an expanded clone, and some rows leave it out.

clone_size: -; d_call: -; j_call: TRBJ1-2; v_call: TRBV18; cdr3_nt: TGTGCCAGCTCACCAGGGGGCGATAACTATGGCTACACCTTC; cdr3_aa: CASSPGGDNYGYTF
clone_size: -; d_call: TRBD1; j_call: TRBJ1-3; v_call: TRBV7-2; cdr3_nt: TGTGCCAGCAGCTTAGAGGGACAGCTCTCTGGAAACACCATATATTTT; cdr3_aa: CASSLEGQLSGNTIYF
clone_size: -; d_call: -; j_call: TRBJ1-1; v_call: TRBV27; cdr3_nt: TGTGCCAGCAGCAAAAAAGCGAACACTGAAGCTTTCTTT; cdr3_aa: CASSKKANTEAFF
clone_size: -; d_call: TRBD1; j_call: TRBJ1-6; v_call: TRBV11-2; cdr3_nt: TGTGCCAGCAGCACTACAACCTTCCCGGGACAGGGTCACTCACCCCTCCACTTT; cdr3_aa: CASSTTTFPGQGHSPLHF
clone_size: -; d_call: -; j_call: TRBJ2-3; v_call: TRBV9; cdr3_nt: TGTGCCAGCAGCGTCGTTGAGGGGGGGCACACAGATACGCAGTATTTT; cdr3_aa: CASSVVEGGHTDTQYF
clone_size: -; d_call: -; j_call: TRBJ2-1; v_call: TRBV28; cdr3_nt: TGTGCCAGCATCCCCCGTTTAGGGCCAGCGGGCACCTACAATGAGCAGTTCTTC; cdr3_aa: CASIPRLGPAGTYNEQFF
clone_size: once; d_call: -; j_call: TRBJ2-5; v_call: TRBV7-3; cdr3_nt: TGTGCCAGCAGCTCCGACAGGTACCAAGAGACCCAGTACTTC; cdr3_aa: CASSSDRYQETQYF
clone_size: -; d_call: -; j_call: TRBJ2-2; v_call: TRBV19; cdr3_nt: TGTGCCAGTAGTATATCATTGGCGAACACCGGGGAGCTGTTTTTT; cdr3_aa: CASSISLANTGELFF
clone_size: -; d_call: -; j_call: TRBJ1-5; v_call: TRBV5-5; cdr3_nt: TGTGCCAGCAGCTGGGGGGCGGGTGATCAGCCCCAGCATTTT; cdr3_aa: CASSWGAGDQPQHF
clone_size: -; d_call: TRBD1; j_call: TRBJ1-2; v_call: TRBV5-6; cdr3_nt: TGTGCCAGCGAGGGGACAGGGACATACTATGGCTACACCTTC; cdr3_aa: CASEGTGTYYGYTF
clone_size: -; d_call: -; j_call: TRBJ1-2; v_call: TRBV7-8; cdr3_nt: TGTGCCAGCAGCTTAGGGTCGGGGGACTATGGCTACACCTTC; cdr3_aa: CASSLGSGDYGYTF
clone_size: -; d_call: TRBD2; j_call: TRBJ2-7; v_call: TRBV2; cdr3_nt: TGTGCCAGCAGTCCCACTTTTAGCGGGGGGGTACACTACGAGCAGTACTTC; cdr3_aa: CASSPTFSGGVHYEQYF
clone_size: -; d_call: -; j_call: TRBJ2-7; v_call: TRBV19; cdr3_nt: TGTGCCAATAAGACAACGGGAAGAGTTTCCTACGAGCAGTACTTC; cdr3_aa: CANKTTGRVSYEQYF
clone_size: -; d_call: -; j_call: TRBJ2-3; v_call: TRBV10-1; cdr3_nt: TGCGCCAGCAGCCCTAGAGCTAGCACAGATACGCAGTATTTT; cdr3_aa: CASSPRASTDTQYF
clone_size: -; d_call: TRBD2; j_call: TRBJ2-7; v_call: TRBV2; cdr3_nt: TGTGCCAGGGGGGGGGCCTACGAGCAGTACTTC; cdr3_aa: CARGGAYEQYF
clone_size: -; d_call: TRBD1; j_call: TRBJ1-6; v_call: TRBV2; cdr3_nt: TGTGCCAGTGGGACAGGTGGGAATTCACCCCTCCACTTT; cdr3_aa: CASGTGGNSPLHF
clone_size: -; d_call: TRBD2; j_call: TRBJ2-1; v_call: TRBV6-4; cdr3_nt: TGTGCCAGCAGTGACTCGAGCGGGGGGGCCTCCAATGAGCAGTTCTTC; cdr3_aa: CASSDSSGGASNEQFF
clone_size: -; d_call: -; j_call: TRBJ2-2; v_call: TRBV5-8; cdr3_nt: TGTGCCAGCAGGGCCCAGGGGCGGACCGGGGAGCTGTTTTTT; cdr3_aa: CASRAQGRTGELFF
clone_size: -; d_call: -; j_call: TRBJ2-2; v_call: TRBV18; cdr3_nt: TGTGCCAGCTCAGGGGGATTGAACACCGGGGAGCTGTTTTTT; cdr3_aa: CASSGGLNTGELFF
clone_size: -; d_call: -; j_call: TRBJ2-7; v_call: TRBV2; cdr3_nt: TGTGCCAGCAGTATTCGACAGTCTACCTACGAGCAGTACTTC; cdr3_aa: CASSIRQSTYEQYF